This TCR beta chain was found in a study of T cell responses to AZD1222 COVID-19 vaccine (dated by TCRdb to 2020 to 2022). Context from the whole study: Because spike-specific TCR depth and breadth did not differ between the two schedules, AZD1222 recipients who got a second dose at roughly 4 weeks were pooled with those who got a second dose at roughly 12 weeks. TCR sequencing covered approximately 230 trial participants: 207 given two doses of AZD1222 and 26 given two doses of MenACWY control vaccine. Trial participants were enrolled into age subgroups of 18-55, 56-69 and 70-plus years, which contained roughly 150, 30 and 60 TCR-sequenced participants, respectively.

About this clone itself: Its specific antigen is unknown. The record has no base qualities; no much larger clone is one base away.

The CDR3 regions of human TCRbeta chains were analyzed by immunosequencing. The original methods were these. TCRs in the repertoires were compared against a reference library of SARS-CoV-2-specific TCRs that had been generated with the MIRA antigen-specificity platform. Breadth was defined as the fraction of unique TCRs that were SARS-CoV-2-associated, and depth was defined as the fraction of total T cells that were SARS-CoV-2-associated. Using the MIRA data, each spike-specific TCR was assigned both to the spike region to which the TCR was reactive and to a CD4 or CD8 class. Log10-transformed breadth and depth values were compared by one-way ANOVA with Sidak's multiple comparisons tests. The clones in this table, taken by TCRdb from immuneACCESS, are in-frame only. Not every clone is retained; where verified, under half of the shortfall comes from an unresolved V gene, and the cause of the rest is unknown. D and trimming were read from the DNA, whereas the V and J calls and clone size are those reported in that table. The sample table holds about 170,000 clones, of which over 90% were seen once. Together, the top ten hold 3.5% to 5% of the sample.

The germline V gene provides CDR1 SGHVS and CDR2 FQNEAQ. The germline V and J ends show losses of 8 bases and 0 bases respectively, and no gene match explains 10 bases of the junction. The CDR3 runs 16 residues from the cysteine to the phenylalanine. Of the read, only the CDR3 DNA is kept; its 48 bases are in frame from base 1. Broader findings and caveats from the paper: Conclusions about previously exposed vaccinees are limited, since just five or six AZD1222 recipients were seropositive for SARS-CoV-2 at baseline. The 56-69-year group was small, and its depth increase did not reach significance, likely because of low power. Participants were mostly white British, with more females than males. The authors suggested clonal diversity may have been underestimated. Reportedly, close to half of the unique spike-specific TCRs recognized epitopes lying outside the regions that are mutated in the B.1.351 and B.1.1.7 variants. CD4 TCRs associated with the vaccine covered the entire spike protein, and the dominant responses were in regions 160-218 and 743-854. No day 14 peak-response samples were available, so repertoires were characterized only after the peak T cell response. After two AZD1222 doses, both the breadth and the depth of spike-specific TCRs were significantly higher than at day 0 and than in MenACWY recipients.

The sample's time point, from its label and the paper: baseline before first vaccination. Vaccinee samples were obtained from the UK trials COV001 and COV002, which included a single-blind randomized controlled phase 2/3 trial of AZD1222 (ChAdOx1 nCoV-19) in healthy adults. Trial participant PBMC samples were collected at day 0 and day 28 after the second dose for TCRbeta chain sequencing. This clonotype originated in an adult in good health. This chain joins TRBV7-8 to TRBJ2-3; TRBD2 agrees with 8 junctional bases. The sequences come from peripheral blood, collected on day 0 of AZD1222 vaccination. Read as DNA, the sequence is TGTGCCAGCTGGAGAGCGGGAGAAGCTAGCACAGATACGCAGTATTTT. Translated, this gives CASWRAGEASTDTQYF.